Only a few counts were recorded for the clone carrying this T cell receptor (beta chain). The antigen remains undetermined. These data belong to a study of T cells in Graves' hyperthyroidism and ophthalmopathy. Study observations and caveats: Ophthalmopathy prediction by the model preceded onset by a median approximately 6.9 months. Most thyroid clonotypes that were expanded above 0.001 also turned up in blood.

It was considered stable Graves' hyperthyroidism when ophthalmopathy did not progress within 18 months. Exclusion followed for patients with uncontrolled infection, other autoimmune disease, pregnancy or lactation. Authors of the study amplified TCR beta CDR3 regions from RNA transcripts. The TCR CDR3 was amplified in a first-round RT-PCR using the HTBI primer set. TCRdb independently ran MiXCR on the multiplex PCR reads; one entry per CDR3 protein. Among hundreds of thousands of distinct CDR3 sequences, roughly 32% were seen once, and the ten largest hold roughly 31%. The sequence derives from a woman aged 40-49 years with Graves' hyperthyroidism. The sample taken for sequencing was blood.

CDR3 amino acids: CASSHPDLSSGTQYF. DNA for the CDR3: TGTGCCAGCAGTCATCCGGACCTCTCCAGTGGGACCCAGTACTTC. The V and J genes are TRBV6-2 or TRBV6-3 and TRBJ2-5; D unclear. Trimming stripped 5 bases from V and 7 bases from J, with 20 bases between. CDR1 is MNHEY, CDR2 SVGEGT, per germline. The CDR3 runs to 15 residues.